The clone carrying this TCR beta chain was detected a few times. The antigen is not known. A CD45RA+ naive subset and a CD45RA-negative memory subset were split from CD4+ cells. CDR3 size: 12 residues. Germline lookup yields CDR1 GTSNPN and CDR2 SVGIG (reference sequence). Trimming removed 2 bases at V and 7 bases at J, with 9 bases between. The data belong to a study of shared clonotypes between healthy human individuals. The study's findings and limits: Non-shared clonotypes showed lower generation probabilities than clonotypes common to all four donors.

Using about 220 ng DNA, approximately 30,000 T cell genomes, the sorted-subset replicate PCRs were run. Repertoires were generated with immunoSEQ multiplex PCR, while TCRdb's copy carries only in-frame clones and drops some. The sample holds approximately 2.3 million clones, over 85% seen once. The sample consisted of naive CD4+ T cells from PBMCs. Documented subset: CD45RA+ positively selected. The chain combines TRBV30 with TRBJ1-5; D is possibly TRBD1 (6 bases). This clonotype originated in a man aged 18 to 30 in good health. Some clones in this sample may be carry-over from other donors' samples. The CDR3 spells CAWSMGAQPQHF. The CDR3 bases are TGTGCCTGGAGTATGGGGGCCCAGCCCCAGCATTTT.